The 28 T cell receptor beta chains in this list originate from one sample, sequenced in a study of blood T cell repertoires in COVID-19. The protocol was immunoSEQ multiplex PCR, while the TCRdb copy is restricted to in-frame clones and leaves out a portion. The sample has more than 250,000 clones; about 91% are singletons. The sequenced sample was peripheral blood. The receptor set was obtained from a woman in her twenties or thirties with COVID-19, enrolled during active disease.

The rearrangement uses TRBV5-4 and TRBJ2-2, with a possible D match to TRBD1 (6 bases). V lost 6 bases and J lost 1, with 16 bases in between. Germline V gives CDR1 SGHNT, CDR2 YYREEE (reference sequence). CDR3 length: 16 amino acids. The CDR3 coding sequence is TGTGCCAGCACCGAGGTACAGGGTAAGAACACCGGGGAGCTGTTTTTT. It encodes CASTEVQGKNTGELFF.

The V call is TRBV2, the J call TRBJ1-2; 10 bases map to TRBD1. The CDR3 is 13 residues long. CDR1 is SNHLY, CDR2 FYNNEI, per germline. J was trimmed by 8 bases and V by 7 bases; bases with no gene match: 7. CDR3 sequence reads: CASIRDRGLGYTF. The DNA of the CDR3 is TGTGCCAGCATACGAGACAGGGGGCTCGGCTACACCTTC. The variable domain in full, completed from reference TRBV2 and TRBJ1-2, reads EPEVTQTPSHQVTQMGQEVILRCVPISNHLYFYWYRQILGQKVEFLVSFYNNEISEKSEIFDDQFSVERPDGSNFTLKIRSTKLEDSAMYFCASIRDRGLGYTFGSGTRLTVV.

The chain has TRBV13 and TRBJ1-6; the D is unclear. The CDR3 loop spans 16 amino acids. V lost 8 bases and J lost 7, with 21 bases in between. CDR1 and CDR2 (germline): PRHDT, FYEKMQ (reference sequence). The CDR3 is CASSNMVQSLNSPLHF. The CDR3 region has the DNA TGTGCCAGCTCGAATATGGTTCAAAGCTTGAATTCACCCCTCCACTTT.

The chain employs TRBV9 and TRBJ1-1; possible D gene TRBD1, 6 bases. The CDR3 is made up of 14 amino acids. Per germline, CDR1 SGDLS and CDR2 YYNGEE. The V end lost 0 bases, the J end lost 4 bases, and 10 bases lay between the germline ends. CDR3: CASSVDPQGTEAFF. The DNA of the CDR3 is TGTGCCAGCAGCGTAGACCCACAGGGCACTGAAGCTTTCTTT.

The chain combines TRBV7-8 with TRBJ1-2; no clear D gene. The V end was cut by 3 bases, the J end by 0 bases, with 14 bases between. The CDR3 runs 16 residues. CDR1 and CDR2 from the germline V gene are SGHVS and FQNEAQ. The CDR3 here is CASSFSRLRANYGYTF. DNA for the CDR3: TGTGCCAGCAGCTTCTCGAGGTTACGGGCTAACTATGGCTACACCTTC.

The rearrangement uses TRBV21-1 and TRBJ1-5. TRBV21-1 is termed a pseudogene. This CDR3 region has 13 residues. The CDR3 region has the DNA TGTGCCAGCAGCAAAGGCGGTAATCAGCCCCAGCATTTT. The encoded protein is CASSKGGNQPQHF.

The CDR3 sequence: CASSPGQGEGTDTQYF. Here the CDR3 DNA reads TGTGCCAGCAGCCCGGGGCAGGGGGAAGGCACAGATACGCAGTATTTT. This rearrangement joins TRBV2 to TRBJ2-3; 7 bases agree with TRBD1. The CDR3 sequence is 16 residues long. Per germline, CDR1 SNHLY and CDR2 FYNNEI. The J segment lost 1 base and the V segment lost 6 bases, leaving 10 bases of the junction unmatched.

This clone was seen a few times. This chain uses TRBV6-2 or TRBV6-3 with TRBJ1-1; 8 nucleotides agree with TRBD1. This CDR3 spans 13 amino acids. The V gene end was trimmed by 4 bases and the J gene end by 5 bases; junction bases not matched to a gene: 3. Germline CDR1 MNHEY, CDR2 SVGEGT. CDR3 coding DNA: TGTGCCAGCAGTTGGACAGGGATGACTGAAGCTTTCTTT. Translated: CASSWTGMTEAFF.

The rearrangement uses TRBV29-1 and TRBJ2-7; TRBD2 matches 14 bases. Germline CDR1 SQVTM, CDR2 ANQGSEA. The CDR3 loop spans 13 amino acids. The V gene end was trimmed by 6 bases and the J gene end by 4 bases; junction bases not matched to a gene: 2. This chain's CDR3 is CSVRTSGGYEQYF. For the CDR3, the DNA is TGCAGCGTGCGGACTAGCGGGGGGTACGAGCAGTACTTC.

The chain links TRBV6-2 or TRBV6-3 to TRBJ1-5; D not resolved. V lost 0 bases and J lost 2, with 11 bases in between. This CDR3 comprises 16 residues. Germline CDR1 reads MNHEY; CDR2 reads SVGEGT. The CDR3 coding sequence is TGTGCCAGCAGTTACTCTGGCGTGGGAGGCAATCAGCCCCAGCATTTT. Its protein product is CASSYSGVGGNQPQHF.

This rearrangement joins TRBV2 to TRBJ2-1; 8 nucleotides align to TRBD2. This CDR3 comprises 15 residues. V shed 8 bases and J 7 bases; nucleotides not matched to a gene: 13. CDR1 is SNHLY and CDR2 is FYNNEI in the germline V gene. CDR3 nucleotides: TGTGCCAGCCGCCCGATAGCGGGGCTTGGGAATGAGCAGTTCTTC. As protein: CASRPIAGLGNEQFF.

The chain couples TRBV2 to TRBJ1-2; the D is unclear. CDR1 and CDR2 from the germline V gene are SNHLY and FYNNEI. V lost 5 bases and J lost 5, with 15 bases in between. The CDR3 is made up of 14 amino acids. DNA for the CDR3: TGTGCCAGCAGTACTGACATTCCCTATTATGGCTACACCTTC. This sequence encodes CASSTDIPYYGYTF.

The chain employs TRBV7-9 and TRBJ2-7, with D possibly matching TRBD2 (7 bases). CDR3 length equals 13 residues. CDR1 is SEHNR, CDR2 FQNEAQ, per germline (reference sequence). CDR3 bases: TGTGCCAGCATCACTCCCCCGGGGGGCGCCTTTCACGTC. It codes for CASITPPGGAFHV.

The genes are TRBV5-1 and TRBJ1-2; 10 nucleotides line up with TRBD1. V trimming: 4 bases; J trimming: 7 bases; junction bases outside the gene matches: 7. CDR1 SGHRS and CDR2 YFSETQ come from the germline V gene. The CDR3 is made up of 14 amino acids. The CDR3 bases are TGCGCCAGCAGCAAAGGGACAGGGGAAACTGGCTACACCTTC. As protein: CASSKGTGETGYTF.

The chain employs TRBV24-1 and TRBJ2-5; maybe TRBD1 (6 bases). The CDR3 loop spans 14 amino acids. Deletions cut 10 bases from V and 5 bases from J, with 19 bases between. Germline V gene data show CDR1 as KGHDR and CDR2 as SFDVKD. This chain's CDR3 is CATSGTTPMETQYF. CDR3 nucleotides: TGTGCCACATCCGGGACAACCCCAATGGAGACCCAGTACTTC.

The rearrangement links TRBV7-9 to TRBJ1-1; 7 bases map to TRBD1. The junction had 8 bases not matched to a gene; V was cut back by 6 bases and J by 7 bases. Germline lookup yields CDR1 SEHNR and CDR2 FQNEAQ (reference sequence). This CDR3 has 13 amino acids. CDR3 sequence: CASSLQGLGEAFF. The CDR3 bases are TGTGCCAGCAGTTTACAGGGGTTGGGTGAAGCTTTCTTT.

This chain connects TRBV3-1 (or the pseudogene TRBV3-2) to TRBJ2-3; 13 nucleotides line up with TRBD2. V gave up 4 bases and J gave up 1 base; unmatched junction bases: 2. This CDR3 region has 16 residues. CDR1 is LGHDT and CDR2 is YNNKEL in the germline V gene (reference sequence). Here the CDR3 reads CASSRTSGGGTDTQYF. The CDR3 region has the DNA TGTGCCAGCAGCCGGACTAGCGGGGGAGGCACAGATACGCAGTATTTT.

The chain uses TRBV24-1 and TRBJ2-7; no definite D call. V lost 5 bases and J lost 5, with 12 bases in between. CDR3 length: 13 amino acids. Germline values: CDR1 KGHDR, CDR2 SFDVKD. The CDR3 spells CATSAPPGDEQYF. The CDR3 DNA is TGTGCCACCAGTGCACCCCCCGGTGACGAGCAGTACTTC.

The V gene is TRBV12-3 or TRBV12-4, the J gene TRBJ1-5; maybe TRBD1 (6 bases). The CDR3 contains 13 residues. V was clipped by 3 bases and J by 11 bases, with 14 bases between them. CDR3 nucleotide sequence: TGTGCCAGCAGTTTGGGGGCCGGGTTGACCCAGCATTTT. The encoded protein is CASSLGAGLTQHF.

The chain has TRBV3-1 (or the pseudogene TRBV3-2) and TRBJ2-3; tentatively, D is TRBD2 (5 bases). Germline loops: CDR1 LGHDT, CDR2 YNNKEL (reference sequence). Trimming pared 3 bases from V and 6 bases from J, leaving 13 bases between. The CDR3 loop spans 14 amino acids. The CDR3 spells CASSQGSTGDTQYF. The CDR3 DNA follows: TGTGCCAGCAGCCAGGGATCCACGGGGGATACGCAGTATTTT.

The chain joins TRBV7-9 to TRBJ1-2; TRBD1 is a possible D gene (6 bases). Germline values: CDR1 SEHNR, CDR2 FQNEAQ (reference sequence). With 6 bases removed from V and 2 bases from J, the gap between germline ends came to 16 bases. CDR3 length: 15 amino acids. CDR3 sequence: CASSLPQGRNYGYTF. CDR3 nucleotide sequence: TGTGCCAGCAGTTTACCACAGGGAAGGAACTATGGCTACACCTTC. Complete variable domain (other parts from reference TRBV7-9 and TRBJ1-2): DTGVSQNPRHKITKRGQNVTFRCDPISEHNRLYWYRQTLGQGPEFLTYFQNEAQLEKSRLLSDRFSAERPKGSFSTLEIQRTEQGDSAMYLCASSLPQGRNYGYTFGSGTRLTVV.

The chain links TRBV2 to TRBJ2-7, with a weak D call TRBD1 (6 bases). CDR1 is SNHLY, CDR2 FYNNEI, per germline. The CDR3 contains 14 residues. V was clipped by 5 bases and J by 3 bases, with 14 bases between them. The CDR3 region has the DNA TGTGCCAGCAGTACGGGACACCGAGGCTACGAGCAGTACTTC. It codes for CASSTGHRGYEQYF.

The chain carries TRBV7-2 and TRBJ1-2; 12 bases match TRBD1. This CDR3 is built from 16 residues. Germline-derived CDR1 and CDR2 are SGHTA and FQGNSA. V shed 5 bases and J 6 bases; nucleotides not matched to a gene: 10. The CDR3 DNA is TGTGCCAGCAGCCCCCAGGGACAGGGGGCTCAAGATGGCTACACCTTC. It encodes CASSPQGQGAQDGYTF.

This chain joins TRBV2 and TRBJ2-5, with D maybe TRBD2 (6 bases). CDR1 and CDR2 from the germline V gene are SNHLY and FYNNEI. Trimming removed 6 bases from V and 5 bases from J, with 10 bases in between. The CDR3 extends over 12 amino acids. The CDR3 sequence: CASSRLGETQYF. Here the CDR3 DNA reads TGTGCCAGCAGCCGACTAGGGGAGACCCAGTACTTC.

The chain employs TRBV6-2 or TRBV6-3 and TRBJ2-5, with TRBD2 matching 15 bases. V was clipped by 5 bases and J by 6 bases; unmatched bases: 7. This CDR3 spans 16 amino acids. Germline assignment: CDR1 MNHEY and CDR2 SVGEGT. CDR3 nucleotide sequence: TGTGCCAGCAGTCCGTGGACTAGCGGGGGGGTCAAGACCCAGTACTTC. This codes for CASSPWTSGGVKTQYF.

V gene TRBV7-2 combines with J gene TRBJ1-1; 8 nucleotides match TRBD1. The CDR3 has 17 amino acids. Trimming removed 8 bases from V and 0 bases from J; junction bases left unmatched: 14. Germline-derived CDR1 and CDR2 are SGHTA and FQGNSA. CDR3 residues: CASLEHGTGYMNTEAFF. CDR3 nucleotide sequence: TGTGCCAGCCTAGAGCATGGGACAGGCTACATGAACACTGAAGCTTTCTTT.

The chain carries TRBV9 and TRBJ2-3; 8 nucleotides agree with TRBD1. In germline, CDR1 is SGDLS, CDR2 YYNGEE. Unmatched junction bases numbered 7, after V lost 3 bases and J lost 1 base. The CDR3 is made up of 16 amino acids. As DNA, the CDR3 is TGTGCCAGCAGCGCGCTGACAGGGGCTGGCACAGATACGCAGTATTTT. Translated, it gives CASSALTGAGTDTQYF.

The chain recombines TRBV6-1 with TRBJ2-7; possibly TRBD1 for D (5 bases). The CDR3 loop spans 12 amino acids. The germline V gene has CDR1 MNHNS and CDR2 SASEGT. The germline V and J ends were trimmed by 2 bases and 3 bases, with 5 bases remaining between them. CDR3 loop: CASSEQGYEQYV. Written as DNA, the CDR3 is TGTGCCAGCAGTGAACAGGGCTACGAGCAGTACGTC.